This T cell receptor beta chain appears in the sequencing data of a study of OX40 agonist ivuxolimab in advanced cancers. Sequenced by immunoSEQ multiplex PCR; TCRdb stores in-frame clones only, minus some. The sample lists about 76,000 clones; around 86% were seen once. Germline loops: CDR1 MNHNY, CDR2 SVGAGI (reference sequence). CDR3 length equals 15 residues. V lost 2 bases, J lost 11 bases, and 18 bases lay in between. V usage is TRBV6-6 and J usage is TRBJ1-4; D gene unclear. This clonotype was sampled from an adult with an advanced solid tumor such as melanoma, head and neck, liver or kidney cancer. The material was CD4+ or CD8+ T cells sorted from blood, obtained in a trial of the OX40 agonist ivuxolimab. In DNA form, the CDR3 reads TGTGCCAGCAGTTACCCAACTGTAGGGCCGAGGAAACTGTTTTTT. It translates to CASSYPTVGPRKLFF.